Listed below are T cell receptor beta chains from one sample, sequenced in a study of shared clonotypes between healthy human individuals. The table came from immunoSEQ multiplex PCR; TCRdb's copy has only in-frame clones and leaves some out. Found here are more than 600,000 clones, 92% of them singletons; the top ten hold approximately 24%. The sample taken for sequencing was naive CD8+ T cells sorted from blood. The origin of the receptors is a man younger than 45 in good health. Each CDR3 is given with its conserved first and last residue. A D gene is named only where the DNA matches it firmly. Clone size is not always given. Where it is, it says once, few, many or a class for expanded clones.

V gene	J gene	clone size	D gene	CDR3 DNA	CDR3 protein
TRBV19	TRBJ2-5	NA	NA	TGTGCCAGTAGCCTAGGGCTTAACTGGGAGACCCAGTACTTC	CASSLGLNWETQYF
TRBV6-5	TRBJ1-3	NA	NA	TGTGCCAGCAGTTCACCCCGGGTAAACACCATATATTTT	CASSSPRVNTIYF
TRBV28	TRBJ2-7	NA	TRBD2	TGTGCCAGCAGTTTCGGACTAGCGGGGTACGAGCAGTACTTC	CASSFGLAGYEQYF
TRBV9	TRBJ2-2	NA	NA	TGTGCCAGCAGCGTGGGTAGGGGGGCGACCGGGGAGCTGTTTTTT	CASSVGRGATGELFF
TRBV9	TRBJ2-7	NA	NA	TGTGCCAGCAGCGTAATACCAGCCCGGAGATACGAGCAGTACTTC	CASSVIPARRYEQYF
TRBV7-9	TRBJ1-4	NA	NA	TGTGCCAGCAGTTCTCCCGACACCGCAACTAATGAAAAACTGTTTTTT	CASSSPDTATNEKLFF
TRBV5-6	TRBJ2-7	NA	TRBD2	TGTGCCAGCAGCGATACCGGGACTAGTTACTACGAGCAGTACTTC	CASSDTGTSYYEQYF
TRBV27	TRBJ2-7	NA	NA	TGTGCCAGCAGTTTGGGACCCTTTACCTACGAGCAGTACTTC	CASSLGPFTYEQYF
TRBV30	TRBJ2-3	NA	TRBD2	TGTGCCTGGTCGACTAGCGGCACAGATACGCAGTATTTT	CAWSTSGTDTQYF
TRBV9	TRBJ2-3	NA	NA	TGTGCCAGCAGCGTATCGGGAGATACGCAGTATTTT	CASSVSGDTQYF
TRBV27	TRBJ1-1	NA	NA	TGTGCCAGCAGTTTCCTGGGCAGGGTCGACACTGAAGCTTTCTTT	CASSFLGRVDTEAFF
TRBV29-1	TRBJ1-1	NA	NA	TGCAGCGTTTCCGGGCAGGTGGCCACTGAAGCTTTCTTT	CSVSGQVATEAFF
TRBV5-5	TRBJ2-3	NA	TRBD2	TGTGCCAGCAGCCCGGGGACTAGCGGGGGGGACACAGATACGCAGTATTTT	CASSPGTSGGDTDTQYF
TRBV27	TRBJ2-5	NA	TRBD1	TGTGCCAGCAGTTTACACAGGGGGCTGGAGACCCAGTACTTC	CASSLHRGLETQYF
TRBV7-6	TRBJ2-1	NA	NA	TGTGCCAGCAGCCACGAACCCAATGAGCAGTTCTTC	CASSHEPNEQFF
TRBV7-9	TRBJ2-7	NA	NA	TGTGCCAGCAGCTTAGCTGCCCAGGAACAGTACTTC	CASSLAAQEQYF
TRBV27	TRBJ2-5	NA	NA	TGTGCCAGCAGTTCTATCCAGAATTTACAAGAGACCCAGTACTTC	CASSSIQNLQETQYF
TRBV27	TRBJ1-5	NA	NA	TGTGCCAGCAGTTTATCTGTCCGGAGCCAGCCCCAGCATTTT	CASSLSVRSQPQHF
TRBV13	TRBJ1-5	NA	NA	TGTGCCAGCAGCTTAGGGGACGGGAATCAGCCCCAGCATTTT	CASSLGDGNQPQHF
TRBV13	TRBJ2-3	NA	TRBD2	TGTGCCAGCAGCTCCCGGAAGGGAGCGGGAGTAATTGATACGCAGTATTTT	CASSSRKGAGVIDTQYF
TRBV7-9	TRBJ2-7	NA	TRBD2	TGTGCCAGCAGCTCCCCAAACCTACCGGGAGGCGAGCAGTACTTC	CASSSPNLPGGEQYF
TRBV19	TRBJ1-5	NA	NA	TGTGCCAGTAGTTCTGACAATCAGCCCCAGCATTTT	CASSSDNQPQHF
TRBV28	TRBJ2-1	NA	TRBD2	TGTGCCAGCAGCCCAAGACTAGCGGGAGGGGATGAGCAGTTCTTC	CASSPRLAGGDEQFF
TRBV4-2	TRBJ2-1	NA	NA	TGTGCCAGCAGCCAAGATCCAGGGGTGGGTTCGGATGAGCAGTTCTTC	CASSQDPGVGSDEQFF
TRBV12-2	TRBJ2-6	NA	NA	TGTGCAAGTCGCCCTAGTCAGTCGTGCGGGAGCCAAGGAGCCCTCTCTGGGGCCAACGTCCTGACTTTC	CASRPSQSCGSQGALSGANVLTF
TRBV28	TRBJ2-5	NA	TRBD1	TGTGCCAGCAGCCTGGGACAGACCCTCCAGGAGACCCAGTACTTC	CASSLGQTLQETQYF
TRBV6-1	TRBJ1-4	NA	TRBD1	TGTGCCAGCAGTGCGGACAGGGGGCTTGAAAAACTGTTTTTT	CASSADRGLEKLFF
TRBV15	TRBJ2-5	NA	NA	TGTGCCACCAGCAGATTCAACCGGGCCATAAAAGAGACCCAGTACTTC	CATSRFNRAIKETQYF
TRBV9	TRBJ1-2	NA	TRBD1	TGTGCCAGCAGCCTCGTCCCCGGGACAGGGCCTGGCTACACCTTC	CASSLVPGTGPGYTF
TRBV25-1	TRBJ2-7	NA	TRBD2	TGTGCCAGCAGTGAACCCCGGGAGGGGGTCCGTCAGCAGTACTTC	CASSEPREGVRQQYF
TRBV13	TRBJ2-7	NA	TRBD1	TGTGCCAGCAGCTCTGACGGGACAGGGGTTAGTGAGCAGTACTTC	CASSSDGTGVSEQYF
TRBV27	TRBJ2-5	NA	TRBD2	TGTGCCAGCAGCTCCAGGGTAGGGACTAGCGGGAGGATACAAGAGACCCAGTACTTC	CASSSRVGTSGRIQETQYF
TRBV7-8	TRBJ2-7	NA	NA	TGTGCCAGCAGCTTACGACCAAACTACGAGCAGTACTTC	CASSLRPNYEQYF
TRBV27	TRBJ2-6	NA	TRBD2	TGTGCCAGCAGTTTGGGAGGGAATGGGGCCAACGTCCTGACTTTC	CASSLGGNGANVLTF
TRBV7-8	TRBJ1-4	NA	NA	TGTGCCAGCAGCTTAGCGGGCGCCGATGAAAAACTGTTTTTT	CASSLAGADEKLFF
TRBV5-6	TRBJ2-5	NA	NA	TGTGCCAGCAGCTTGGCCGTATCAGGAAAGTGGACCCAGTACTTC	CASSLAVSGKWTQYF
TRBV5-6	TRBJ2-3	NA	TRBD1	TGTGCCAGCAGCTTAACCGGGACAGGGGACATCACAGATACGCAGTATTTT	CASSLTGTGDITDTQYF
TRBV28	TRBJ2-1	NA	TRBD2	TGTGCCAGCAAAGGAGGGACTAGCGAGAACAATGAGCAGTTCTTC	CASKGGTSENNEQFF
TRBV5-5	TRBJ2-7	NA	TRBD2	TGTGCCAGCAGCTTGGGTCTCCCTAGCGGAGACCCGCAGGAGCAGTACTTC	CASSLGLPSGDPQEQYF
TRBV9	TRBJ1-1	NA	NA	TGTGCCAGCAGCGTATCCTGGGGGGCGGCAGAAGCTTTCTTT	CASSVSWGAAEAFF
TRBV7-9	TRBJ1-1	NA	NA	TGTGCCAGCAGGGCCCCAACAGGTACTGAAGCTTTCTTT	CASRAPTGTEAFF
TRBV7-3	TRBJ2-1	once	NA	TGTGCCAGCAGCTTAACGTTGCCCAGTGAGCAGTTCTTC	CASSLTLPSEQFF
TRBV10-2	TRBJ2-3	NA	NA	TGCGCCAGCAGTGAGTCCCCCGGGCCCACAGATACGCAGTATTTT	CASSESPGPTDTQYF
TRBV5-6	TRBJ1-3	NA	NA	TGTGCCAGCAGCTTAGACACAAGCTCTGGAAACACCATATATTTT	CASSLDTSSGNTIYF
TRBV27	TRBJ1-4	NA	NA	TGTGCCAGCAAGGGAATGGGACGGTATAATGAAAAACTGTTTTTT	CASKGMGRYNEKLFF
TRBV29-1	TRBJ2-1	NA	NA	TGCAGCGTCTTCTTCCGGGACACGGGGGTCAATGAGCAGTTCTTC	CSVFFRDTGVNEQFF
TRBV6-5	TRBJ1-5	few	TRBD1	TGTGCCAGCAGGCGGGACAGGCTAAGCAATCAGCCCCAGCATTTT	CASRRDRLSNQPQHF
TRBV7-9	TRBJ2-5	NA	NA	TGTGCCATCGCCGGGAGACCGGGAACCCAAGAGACCCAGTACTTC	CAIAGRPGTQETQYF
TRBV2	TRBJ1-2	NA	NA	TGTGCCAGCAGGGGCGGTCCCTATGGCTACACCTTC	CASRGGPYGYTF
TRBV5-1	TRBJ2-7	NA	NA	TGCGCCAGCAGCTTGGATACATATTCGATCGGGCAGTACTTC	CASSLDTYSIGQYF
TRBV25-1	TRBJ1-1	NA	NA	TGTGCCAGCAGTATTTCGGGGGGGAGCACTGAAGCTTTCTTT	CASSISGGSTEAFF
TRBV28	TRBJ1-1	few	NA	TGTGCCAGCAGTTTCCAGGGAATGAACACTGAAGCTTTCTTT	CASSFQGMNTEAFF
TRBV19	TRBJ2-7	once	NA	TGTGCCAGTAGTGATATATACGAGCAGTACTTC	CASSDIYEQYF
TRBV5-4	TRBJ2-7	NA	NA	TGTGCCAGCAGCTTAGGCTCGGCAGGGCGCGAGCAGTACTTC	CASSLGSAGREQYF
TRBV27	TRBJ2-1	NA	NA	TGTGCCAGCAGTGGAATACCAGGGAGCTCCTACAATGAGCAGTTCTTC	CASSGIPGSSYNEQFF